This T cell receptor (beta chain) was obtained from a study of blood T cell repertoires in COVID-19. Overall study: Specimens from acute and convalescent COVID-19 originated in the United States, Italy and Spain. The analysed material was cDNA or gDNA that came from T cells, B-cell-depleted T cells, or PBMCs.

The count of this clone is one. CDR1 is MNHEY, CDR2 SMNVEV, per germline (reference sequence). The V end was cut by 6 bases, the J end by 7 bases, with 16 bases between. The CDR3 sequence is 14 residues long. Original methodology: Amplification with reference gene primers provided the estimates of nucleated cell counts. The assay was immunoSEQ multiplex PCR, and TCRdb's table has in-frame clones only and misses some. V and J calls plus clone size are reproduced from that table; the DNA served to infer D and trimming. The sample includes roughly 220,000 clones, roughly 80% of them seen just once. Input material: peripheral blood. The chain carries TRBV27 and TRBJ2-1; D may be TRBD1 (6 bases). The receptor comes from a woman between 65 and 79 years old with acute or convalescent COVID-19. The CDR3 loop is CASSFDRNINEQFF. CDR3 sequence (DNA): TGTGCCAGCAGCTTCGACAGGAATATAAATGAGCAGTTCTTC.